This passage covers 17 T cell receptor beta chains from one sample sequenced in a study of blood T cell repertoires in COVID-19. Profiled with immunoSEQ multiplex PCR; TCRdb holds only in-frame clones, not every one. The sample carries approximately 180,000 clones, 70% to 90% recorded once. The sequenced sample was peripheral blood. The receptors here all came from a man aged 60 to 69 with acute or convalescent COVID-19.

This rearrangement joins TRBV7-9 to TRBJ2-4; 7 positions agree with TRBD1. V was pared by 3 bases and J by 1 base, with 0 bases of the junction left unmatched. The CDR3 has 14 amino acids. Germline V gives CDR1 SEHNR, CDR2 FQNEAQ (reference sequence). The DNA of the CDR3 is TGTGCCAGCAGCTTGACAGGGGCCAAAAACATTCAGTACTTC. Translating gives CASSLTGAKNIQYF.

The rearrangement links TRBV20-1 to TRBJ2-1; TRBD2 matches 10 bases. V lost 6 bases to trimming and J lost 6 bases; unmatched junction nucleotides: 8. The CDR3 covers 14 residues. Looked up from germline, CDR1 is DFQATT and CDR2 is SNEGSKA (reference sequence). Here the CDR3 DNA reads TGCAGTGCGAGTAGCGGGAGGCGGGTCAATGAGCAGTTCTTC. This gives the protein CSASSGRRVNEQFF.

The chain couples TRBV12-3 or TRBV12-4 to TRBJ1-5; D remains unclear. V was pared by 2 bases and J by 4 bases, with 6 bases between. This CDR3 contains 13 residues. The CDR3 coding sequence is TGTGCCAGCAGTTTACAGGCTAATCAGCCCCAGCATTTT. This gives the protein CASSLQANQPQHF.

The chain recombines TRBV25-1 with TRBJ1-6; no firm D call. Germline loops: CDR1 MGHDK, CDR2 SYGVNS. This CDR3 has 13 amino acids. Trimming shortened V by 4 bases and J by 7 bases, and 8 bases separated the two germline ends. Here the CDR3 reads CASSALLNSPLHF. In DNA, the CDR3 is TGTGCCAGCAGTGCACTACTCAATTCACCCCTCCACTTT.

CDR3 amino acids: CASSLTAGEQFF. For the CDR3, the DNA is TGTGCCAGCAGCTTAACAGCGGGGGAGCAGTTCTTC. This chain connects TRBV7-9 to TRBJ2-1, with TRBD2 matching over 7 bases. Trimming took 2 bases from V and 10 from J; bases not matched to a gene: 2. The length of the CDR3 is 12 residues. The germline CDR1 and CDR2 sequences are SEHNR and FQNEAQ (reference sequence).

This clone was seen a few times. The rearrangement uses TRBV9 and TRBJ2-2, with D maybe TRBD2 (5 bases). The CDR3 is 16 residues long. CDR1 and CDR2 from the germline V gene are SGDLS and YYNGEE. Trimming removed 3 bases at V and 0 bases at J, with 12 bases between. The CDR3 spells CASSADLGTNTGELFF. The CDR3 DNA reads as TGTGCCAGCAGCGCGGACTTGGGGACGAACACCGGGGAGCTGTTTTTT. The full variable domain, rest sourced from reference TRBV9 and TRBJ2-2, is DSGVTQTPKHLITATGQRVTLRCSPRSGDLSVYWYQQSLDQGLQFLIQYYNGEERAKGNILERFSAQQFPDLHSELNLSSLELGDSALYFCASSADLGTNTGELFFGEGSRLTVL.

This clone was observed a few times. This sequence joins TRBV27 and TRBJ1-1, with TRBD1 matching over 7 bases. Trimming took 4 bases from V and 1 from J; bases not matched to a gene: 6. Germline CDR1 MNHEY, CDR2 SMNVEV (reference sequence). This CDR3 has 15 residues. CDR3 loop: CASSSGQLTNTEAFF. In DNA form, the CDR3 reads TGTGCCAGCAGTTCGGGACAGCTCACGAACACTGAAGCTTTCTTT.

The rearrangement joins TRBV24-1 to TRBJ2-1, with 10 bases identical to TRBD2. CDR1 KGHDR and CDR2 SFDVKD come from the germline V gene. CDR3 length: 16 residues. V shed 3 bases and J 7 bases; nucleotides not matched to a gene: 8. CDR3 coding DNA: TGTGCCACCAGTGATCCAAAGCGGGGGGGTGGGAATGAGCAGTTCTTC. Translation: CATSDPKRGGGNEQFF.

The V and J genes are TRBV5-1 and TRBJ1-3; possible D gene TRBD1, 5 bases. CDR3 size: 16 residues. Germline V CDR1 and CDR2: SGHRS, YFSETQ. The ends were cut back, 4 bases at V and 3 bases at J, with 17 bases in the middle. CDR3 nucleotides: TGCGCCAGCAGCCCCTCAAGGGGAAGAGGTGGAAACACCATATATTTT. Translating it yields CASSPSRGRGGNTIYF.

The V call is TRBV6-1, the J call TRBJ2-7; 9 nucleotides align to TRBD1. This CDR3 has 14 residues. J was trimmed by 4 bases and V by 2 bases; bases with no gene match: 3. CDR1 is MNHNS, CDR2 SASEGT, per germline. In nucleotides, the CDR3 is TGTGCCAGCAGTGAACTGGGGACAGGGTACGAGCAGTACTTC. Translated, it gives CASSELGTGYEQYF.

Remarks on this clone: The same CDR3 can be traced to other DNA sequences in this sample. The V call is TRBV24-1, the J call TRBJ2-3, with TRBD1 matching 9 bases. Trimming took 4 bases from V and 3 from J; bases not matched to a gene: 4. The CDR3 has 15 amino acids. Germline V gene lookup returns CDR1 KGHDR and CDR2 SFDVKD. The CDR3 nucleotides read TGTGCCACCAGTGACCGGGACAGGGTTACAGATACGCAGTATTTT. Amino acids: CATSDRDRVTDTQYF.

The chain carries TRBV28 and TRBJ2-7, with 8 bases lining up with TRBD2. The germline V gene has CDR1 MDHEN and CDR2 SYDVKM. The CDR3 totals 15 residues. V lost 7 bases to trimming and J lost 2 bases; unmatched junction nucleotides: 10. The CDR3: CASTPGGDRAYEQYF. CDR3 bases: TGTGCCAGCACCCCCGGGGGGGACCGAGCCTACGAGCAGTACTTC.

In its sample, this clone was seen a few times. The chain combines TRBV27 with TRBJ2-7, with 8 nucleotides matching TRBD2. V shed 3 bases, J shed 5 bases, and the junction held 9 bases outside the gene matches. Per the germline V gene, CDR1 is MNHEY and CDR2 is SMNVEV (reference sequence). The CDR3 has 15 residues. This chain's CDR3 is CASSFLGRGTNEQYF. Here the CDR3 DNA reads TGTGCCAGCAGTTTCCTCGGGAGGGGGACCAACGAGCAGTACTTC.

The chain couples TRBV28 to TRBJ1-5; 7 positions agree with TRBD1. The CDR3 sequence is 18 residues long. CDR1 is MDHEN, CDR2 SYDVKM, per germline. Trimming removed 3 bases from V and 1 base from J; junction bases left unmatched: 12. In nucleotides, the CDR3 is TGTGCCAGCAGTTTGACGGACAGGAGGTTTCGGAGCAATCAGCCCCAGCATTTT. Protein: CASSLTDRRFRSNQPQHF.

V gene TRBV5-1 combines with J gene TRBJ2-5, with a tentative D call TRBD1 (6 bases). Trimming left V 4 bases short and J 4 bases short, with 11 bases between. Germline V gene lookup returns CDR1 SGHRS and CDR2 YFSETQ. The CDR3 length is 13 residues. For the CDR3, the DNA is TGCGCCAGCAGCGTGGGGGCCGGAGAGACCCAGTACTTC. It yields the protein CASSVGAGETQYF.

The chain combines TRBV3-1 (or the pseudogene TRBV3-2) with TRBJ1-5, with D possibly being TRBD1 (5 bases). V lost 1 base and J lost 6, with 13 bases in between. Germline CDR1 reads LGHDT; CDR2 reads YNNKEL (reference sequence). This CDR3 contains 15 residues. CDR3 DNA sequence: TGTGCCAGCAGCCAAGGCAGGTTTGGGGCTCAGCCCCAGCATTTT. This sequence encodes CASSQGRFGAQPQHF.

This chain uses TRBV21-1 with TRBJ2-5; the tabulated D call, TRBD1, remains unverified against the DNA. TRBV21-1 is a documented pseudogene. This CDR3 region has 13 residues. The CDR3 bases are TGTGCCAGCAGCTCCGGGCCCCAGGGGACCCAGTACTTC. Translating it yields CASSSGPQGTQYF.